The 8 T cell receptor beta chains below come from one sample, sequenced in a study of T cells in Graves' hyperthyroidism and ophthalmopathy. Researchers amplified the TCR beta CDR3 regions from RNA transcripts. The TCR CDR3 was amplified in a first-round RT-PCR using the HTBI primer set. Via MiXCR, TCRdb re-called the multiplex PCR reads, giving one row per CDR3 protein. Of hundreds of thousands of distinct CDR3 sequences in the sample, 14% to 15% were seen once. Sequenced input: blood. The receptors shown here come from a woman in her forties with Graves' ophthalmopathy.

The gene calls are TRBV9 and TRBJ2-5; the match to TRBD2 covers 9 bases. The CDR3 has 16 amino acids. Germline V gene data show CDR1 as SGDLS and CDR2 as YYNGEE. V shed 0 bases, J shed 7 bases, and the junction held 10 bases outside the gene matches. Written as DNA, the CDR3 is TGTGCCAGCAGCGTAGAACCGCAGCCAGCGGGAGGGACCCAGTACTTC. Translating it yields CASSVEPQPAGGTQYF.

This clonotype occurred many times. The V call is TRBV12-3 or TRBV12-4, the J call TRBJ1-6; no definite D call. V was shortened by 5 bases and J by 3 bases, with 14 bases between the two germline ends. The CDR3 is made up of 16 amino acids. The CDR3 region is CASSLNSPGYNSPLHF. In nucleotides, the CDR3 is TGTGCCAGCAGTCTTAACAGTCCAGGCTATAATTCACCCCTCCACTTT.

This clonotype was found many times. The CDR3 here is CASTGRLASTGELFF. Written as DNA, the CDR3 is TGTGCCAGCACCGGACGACTAGCGAGCACCGGGGAGCTGTTTTTT. This chain connects TRBV2 to TRBJ2-2, with TRBD2 matching over 8 bases. Germline lookup yields CDR1 SNHLY and CDR2 FYNNEI. The CDR3 has 15 residues. The V and J ends lost 7 bases and 4 bases, in that order; junction bases with no gene match: 8.

This clonotype was observed many times. This chain connects TRBV6-2 or TRBV6-3 to TRBJ2-2; D uncertain. The CDR3 contains 14 residues. CDR1 MNHEY and CDR2 SVGEGT come from the germline V gene. Trimming pared 6 bases from V and 5 bases from J, leaving 13 bases between. The CDR3 is CASSPAGRTGELFF. The CDR3 DNA is TGTGCCAGCAGCCCCGCCGGTAGGACCGGGGAGCTGTTTTTT.

The gene calls are TRBV12-3 or TRBV12-4 and TRBJ2-7, with TRBD1 matching 9 bases. The CDR3 runs to 15 residues. Trimming at V came to 4 bases and at J to 7 bases, leaving 11 bases not matched to a gene. In DNA, the CDR3 is TGTGCCAGCAGTTCTGACACAGGGGGCGGTTGGGAGCAGTACTTC. It translates to CASSSDTGGGWEQYF.

This clonotype was observed many times. V and J are TRBV7-2 and TRBJ1-2; D may be TRBD1 (5 bases). CDR3 length: 14 amino acids. From germline, CDR1 is SGHTA and CDR2 FQGNSA. V gave up 1 base and J gave up 8 bases, with 14 bases separating them. The CDR3 region has the DNA TGTGCCAGCAGCTTAGTGGCAGGGACGATGGGCTACACCTTC. It codes for CASSLVAGTMGYTF. Using reference TRBV7-2 and TRBJ1-2 for the parts outside the CDR3, the full variable domain is GAGVSQSPSNKVTEKGKDVELRCDPISGHTALYWYRQSLGQGLEFLIYFQGNSAPDKSGLPSDRFSAERTGGSVSTLTIQRTQQEDSAVYLCASSLVAGTMGYTFGSGTRLTVV.

The sample holds many counts of this clonotype. V usage is TRBV27 and J usage is TRBJ1-2; tentative D call: TRBD1 (6 bases). Germline V gene lookup returns CDR1 MNHEY and CDR2 SMNVEV (reference sequence). Trimming took 4 bases from V and 3 from J, leaving 9 bases between them. This CDR3 contains 13 residues. CDR3 sequence (DNA): TGTGCCAGCAGTTCGGACAGTGACTATGGCTACACCTTC. It translates to CASSSDSDYGYTF.

This clonotype was recorded at least ten times. The CDR3 nucleotides read TGTGCCAGCAGCTTGTATGGCCAGTCTAACACCGGGGAGCTGTTTTTT. Translating gives CASSLYGQSNTGELFF. The V gene is TRBV7-8, the J gene TRBJ2-2; D is unresolved. Trimming shortened V by 3 bases and J by 2 bases, and 13 bases separated the two germline ends. This CDR3 contains 16 residues. The germline V gene encodes CDR1 SGHVS and CDR2 FQNEAQ.